These 23 T cell receptor beta chains originate from one sample sequenced in a study of control samples from healthy donors and cancer patients. Assay used: immunoSEQ multiplex PCR; TCRdb lists only in-frame clones, some missing. Here the sample spans 55,000 to 80,000 clones, around nine tenths being singletons. Sequencing used PBMCs. Every receptor here comes from a man aged 55 to 70 with colorectal cancer.

V and J are TRBV7-6 and TRBJ2-1, with 7 bases that match TRBD2. Germline V gene lookup returns CDR1 SGHVS and CDR2 FNYEAQ. This CDR3 is 17 amino acids long. Trimming cost V 2 bases and J 1 base; bases outside gene matches: 8. The CDR3 protein is CASSLLAGVSSYNEQFF. CDR3 coding DNA: TGTGCCAGCAGCTTATTGGCGGGGGTGAGTTCCTACAATGAGCAGTTCTTC.

J is TRBJ2-1 and V is TRBV28, with 12 bases lining up with TRBD2. This CDR3 spans 16 amino acids. Looked up from germline, CDR1 is MDHEN and CDR2 is SYDVKM. V lost 5 bases, J lost 12 bases, and 14 bases stayed unmatched. The DNA for the CDR3 is TGTGCCAGCAGTCTCTCGGGACTAGCGGGTCCGGAGGGGCAGTTCTTC. This gives the protein CASSLSGLAGPEGQFF.

The chain carries TRBV7-6 and TRBJ2-1, with D unclear. The germline V and J ends were trimmed by 1 base and 4 bases, with 11 bases remaining between them. This CDR3 comprises 15 residues. Germline V gene lookup returns CDR1 SGHVS and CDR2 FNYEAQ. The CDR3 is CASSLVAGEYNEQFF. CDR3 DNA: TGTGCCAGCAGCTTAGTGGCAGGAGAGTACAATGAGCAGTTCTTC.

The gene calls are TRBV6-1 and TRBJ2-3, with 10 bases identical to TRBD2. This CDR3 is 16 amino acids long. V shed 2 bases and J 4 bases; nucleotides not matched to a gene: 6. Per germline, CDR1 MNHNS and CDR2 SASEGT. CDR3 DNA sequence: TGTGCCAGCAGTGAACCCCCAGCGGGGGGGCCAGATACGCAGTATTTT. It codes for CASSEPPAGGPDTQYF.

The chain employs TRBV19 and TRBJ1-2, with 8 bases that match TRBD1. This CDR3 spans 15 amino acids. Trimming at V came to 5 bases and at J to 2 bases, leaving 7 bases not matched to a gene. Germline V CDR1 and CDR2: LNHDA, SQIVND (reference sequence). The CDR3 nucleotides read TGTGCCAGTAGTGTCGGGACAGGCCTAAACTATGGCTACACCTTC. It is translated as CASSVGTGLNYGYTF. Full variable domain (rest looked up from reference TRBV19 and TRBJ1-2): DGGITQSPKYLFRKEGQNVTLSCEQNLNHDAMYWYRQDPGQGLRLIYYSQIVNDFQKGDIAEGYSVSREKKESFPLTVTSAQKNPTAFYLCASSVGTGLNYGYTFGSGTRLTVV.

The chain links TRBV7-3 to TRBJ1-2, with D unclear. This CDR3 comprises 15 residues. Trimming took 1 base from V and 6 from J, leaving 15 bases between them. The germline CDR1 and CDR2 sequences are SGHTA and FQGTGA. DNA for the CDR3: TGTGCCAGCAGCTTAAGCCTCCGAGACCCTAATGGCTACACCTTC. The encoded protein is CASSLSLRDPNGYTF.

J is TRBJ2-5 and V is TRBV6-2 or TRBV6-3, with a weak D call TRBD1 (5 bases). The V end was cut by 6 bases, the J end by 3 bases, with 20 bases between. The CDR3 consists of 16 residues. Germline V lookup: CDR1 MNHEY, CDR2 SVGEGT. The CDR3 nucleotides read TGTGCCAGCAGCCCCTACCCGACAGAAGGGGAAGAGACCCAGTACTTC. Its translation is CASSPYPTEGEETQYF.

The chain is built from TRBV24-1 and TRBJ2-6; tentatively, D is TRBD1 or TRBD2 (5 bases each). Germline V CDR1 and CDR2: KGHDR, SFDVKD. The V and J ends lost 5 bases and 1 base respectively, with 8 bases between them. The CDR3 loop spans 15 amino acids. The CDR3 coding sequence is TGTGCCACCAGTGTTGGGGGATCTGGGGCCAACGTCCTGACTTTC. It is translated as CATSVGGSGANVLTF.

The genes are TRBV7-9 and TRBJ2-3; no reliable D call. CDR3 length: 14 residues. Germline V gene sequence: CDR1 SEHNR, CDR2 FQNEAQ (reference sequence). V was pared by 5 bases and J by 4 bases, with 13 bases between. CDR3 DNA sequence: TGTGCCAGCAGCCCCGCATTCTCGGCAGATACGCAGTATTTT. As protein: CASSPAFSADTQYF.

The chain couples TRBV6-4 to TRBJ2-1; 10 positions agree with TRBD2. CDR1 is MRHNA, CDR2 SNTAGT, per germline. The CDR3 totals 14 residues. Trimming at V came to 3 bases and at J to 7 bases, leaving 3 bases not matched to a gene. The CDR3 DNA reads TGTGCCAGCAGTGAGAGCGGGGGGGCAAATGAGCAGTTCTTC. Protein product: CASSESGGANEQFF.

This chain connects TRBV7-8 to TRBJ1-6; D possibly corresponds to TRBD1 (5 bases). The CDR3 spans 14 residues. V was pared by 5 bases and J by 8 bases, with 13 bases between. CDR1 and CDR2 (germline): SGHVS, FQNEAQ. CDR3 DNA sequence: TGTGCCAGCAGCACGAGCGGAGGGGATTCACCCCTCCACTTT. Its protein product is CASSTSGGDSPLHF.

The V and J genes are TRBV18 and TRBJ2-3; possibly TRBD2 for D (5 bases). Germline V CDR1 and CDR2: KGHSH, LQKENI. Trimming shortened V by 3 bases and J by 2 bases, and 15 bases separated the two germline ends. The CDR3 contains 16 residues. The CDR3 DNA sequence: TGTGCCAGCTCACCGGCCGGAGGAATAATCACAGATACGCAGTATTTT. It translates to CASSPAGGIITDTQYF.

The rearrangement links TRBV18 to TRBJ2-5; TRBD1 matches at 9 bases. Trimming removed 3 bases from V and 0 bases from J; junction bases left unmatched: 2. The CDR3 runs 15 residues. The germline V gene has CDR1 KGHSH and CDR2 LQKENI. CDR3 region: CASSPGTGNQETQYF. Written as DNA, the CDR3 is TGTGCCAGCTCACCCGGGACAGGGAACCAAGAGACCCAGTACTTC. The full variable domain, its missing parts supplied by reference TRBV18 and TRBJ2-5, is NAGVMQNPRHLVRRRGQEARLRCSPMKGHSHVYWYRQLPEEGLKFMVYLQKENIIDESGMPKERFSAEFPKEGPSILRIQQVVRGDSAAYFCASSPGTGNQETQYFGPGTRLLVL.

This clone was counted only a few times. The V and J genes are TRBV6-5 and TRBJ1-4; possible D gene TRBD1, 6 bases. The V gene's germline CDR1 is MNHEY and CDR2 SVGAGI. This CDR3 spans 14 amino acids. Deletions cut 6 bases from V and 6 bases from J, with 14 bases between. This chain's CDR3 is CASRTGSTDEKLFF. CDR3 bases: TGTGCCAGCAGAACAGGGTCTACAGATGAAAAACTGTTTTTT.

In DNA, the CDR3 is TGTGCCAGCTCACCACCGGGGCTCCCGTACGAGCAGTACTTC. Protein product: CASSPPGLPYEQYF. The chain links TRBV18 to TRBJ2-7, with TRBD1 as a possible D gene (5 bases). V gave up 0 bases and J gave up 4 bases, with 10 bases separating them. Germline values: CDR1 KGHSH, CDR2 LQKENI. The CDR3 sequence is 14 residues long.

The rearrangement joins TRBV7-2 to TRBJ2-2; 7 nucleotides match TRBD2. The CDR3 spans 17 residues. The germline V gene encodes CDR1 SGHTA and CDR2 FQGNSA. The V and J ends lost 5 bases and 1 base, in that order; junction bases with no gene match: 10. The DNA of the CDR3 is TGTGCCAGCAGCCTACACGGCGGGGGTTGGAACACCGGGGAGCTGTTTTTT. Translating it yields CASSLHGGGWNTGELFF.

V usage is TRBV5-1 and J usage is TRBJ2-5; D gene unclear. With 5 bases removed from V and 2 bases from J, the gap between germline ends came to 13 bases. The V gene's germline CDR1 is SGHRS and CDR2 YFSETQ. The length of the CDR3 is 14 residues. CDR3 residues: CASRATRKQETQYF. The CDR3 coding sequence is TGCGCCAGCAGGGCAACACGTAAGCAAGAGACCCAGTACTTC.

The V and J genes are TRBV9 and TRBJ2-7; D is unresolved. Germline-derived CDR1 and CDR2 are SGDLS and YYNGEE. V lost 0 bases and J lost 1, with 8 bases in between. The CDR3 is 14 residues long. The CDR3 coding sequence is TGTGCCAGCAGCGTAGGAGTGGGGTCCTACGAGCAGTACTTC. This translates into CASSVGVGSYEQYF.

V gene TRBV7-9 combines with J gene TRBJ1-2; D possibly corresponds to TRBD1 (5 bases). Per the germline V gene, CDR1 is SEHNR and CDR2 is FQNEAQ (reference sequence). Deletions cut 1 base from V and 4 bases from J, with 10 bases between. The CDR3 extends over 14 amino acids. The CDR3 DNA sequence: TGTGCCAGCAGCTTAGAGACAGCTCCCTATGGCTACACCTTC. Its translation is CASSLETAPYGYTF. The variable domain in full, with the rest retrieved from reference TRBV7-9 and TRBJ1-2, is DTGVSQNPRHKITKRGQNVTFRCDPISEHNRLYWYRQTLGQGPEFLTYFQNEAQLEKSRLLSDRFSAERPKGSFSTLEIQRTEQGDSAMYLCASSLETAPYGYTFGSGTRLTVV.

V usage is TRBV2 and J usage is TRBJ1-5; TRBD1 agrees at 7 bases. The trim removed 6 bases at V and 0 bases at J, leaving 5 bases unmatched. The CDR3 consists of 15 residues. Germline V gene lookup returns CDR1 SNHLY and CDR2 FYNNEI. In DNA, the CDR3 is TGTGCCAGCAGCCGGGACAGACATAGCAATCAGCCCCAGCATTTT. The encoded protein is CASSRDRHSNQPQHF.

This clone was counted many times. The chain joins TRBV18 to TRBJ2-7; 12 bases fit TRBD2. The CDR3 is 15 amino acids. V trimming: 3 bases; J trimming: 2 bases; junction bases outside the gene matches: 2. The germline gives CDR1 KGHSH, CDR2 LQKENI. The CDR3 region has the DNA TGTGCCAGCTCACCCAGGACTAGCGGGGCCTACGAGCAGTACTTC. Translated: CASSPRTSGAYEQYF.

The chain employs TRBV5-1 and TRBJ1-2; 12 nucleotides align to TRBD1. From germline, CDR1 is SGHRS and CDR2 YFSETQ. CDR3 size: 14 residues. Unmatched junction bases numbered 3, after V lost 3 bases and J lost 6 bases. Here the CDR3 DNA reads TGCGCCAGCAGCTGGGGACAGGGGGCAGATGGCTACACCTTC. Translated: CASSWGQGADGYTF.

This chain uses TRBV5-4 with TRBJ2-7; D remains unclear. Germline assignment: CDR1 SGHNT and CDR2 YYREEE (reference sequence). With 3 bases removed from V and 3 bases from J, the gap between germline ends came to 13 bases. The CDR3 spans 14 residues. CDR3 bases: TGTGCCAGCAGCTACGGCCGTGACGGCTACGAGCAGTACTTC. This sequence encodes CASSYGRDGYEQYF.